This TCR beta chain was observed in a study of blood T cell repertoires in COVID-19. Study-level information: Acute and convalescent COVID-19 specimens originated in the United States, Italy and Spain.

Methods used by the authors: Using reference gene primer amplification, nucleated cell counts were estimated. Using immunoSEQ multiplex PCR, the repertoire was profiled, and TCRdb retains in-frame clones only, with some absent. Clonal size and the V and J genes are those of that table, whereas D and trimming came from the DNA. The data contain roughly 100,000 clones, about 90% of them singletons. The CDR3 contains 19 residues. Germline CDR1 is GTSNPN and CDR2 is SVGIG (reference sequence). J gave up 0 bases and V 8 bases, and 15 bases lay outside the gene matches. This clonotype originated in a man aged 50-59 years with acute or convalescent COVID-19. This chain joins TRBV30 and TRBJ2-1; 14 bases fit TRBD2. The sequencing sample was made of peripheral blood. CDR3 loop: CARGHTGTSGSSSYNEQFF. CDR3 coding DNA: TGTGCCCGCGGACACACAGGGACTAGCGGGAGTAGCTCCTACAATGAGCAGTTCTTC.